What follows describes a single TCR beta chain. These data belong to a study of sequential checkpoint blockade in melanoma. Study as a whole: First-line arms were nivolumab then ipilimumab, or the reverse, randomized 1:1.

With 5 bases clipped from V and 4 bases from J, the junction kept 4 bases outside the gene matches. CDR1 is SQVTM, CDR2 ANQGSEA, per germline. This CDR3 spans 14 amino acids. Only in-frame clones appear in the TCRdb table, and some are missing; sequencing was by immunoSEQ multiplex PCR. The sample records about 38,000 clones, approximately 91% being singletons. Treatment described: randomized to nivolumab then ipilimumab (arm A) or the reverse (arm B). DNA-damaging chemotherapy had not been given to any patient beforehand. PBMC sorting kept live CD3+CD8+ cells without CD19 or CD56. The chain couples TRBV29-1 to TRBJ2-3; 12 bases fit TRBD2. The TCR comes from a human donor with melanoma. The sequenced sample was CD8+ T cells sorted from blood (inferred from file names), obtained from a patient given nivolumab and ipilimumab in sequence. This CDR3 reads CSVRLAGESDTQYF. The CDR3 nucleotides are TGCAGCGTTCGACTAGCGGGAGAATCAGATACGCAGTATTTT.